This TCR beta chain was sequenced during a study of blood T cell repertoires in COVID-19. Overall study: Spain, Italy and the United States supplied samples that represented acute and convalescent COVID-19. The cDNA or gDNA used as material had been derived from T cells, B-cell-depleted T cells, or PBMCs.

The Seattle patients joined while their infection was active and were tracked longitudinally afterward. Clones were read by immunoSEQ multiplex PCR, and TCRdb kept only the in-frame ones, dropping some. The table has approximately 180,000 clones, about 87% seen once. This CDR3 is 13 amino acids long. CDR1 and CDR2 from the germline V gene are SQVTM and ANQGSEA. V lost 3 bases and J 4 bases, leaving 9 bases between the germline ends. The receptor comes from a woman aged 70-85 years with COVID-19, enrolled during active disease. The chain employs TRBV29-1 and TRBJ2-2; tentatively, D is TRBD1 (5 bases). Sequenced sample: peripheral blood. In DNA, the CDR3 is TGCAGCGTTGAGGGGCTTCTCACCGGGGAGCTGTTTTTT. Translation: CSVEGLLTGELFF.